A single T cell receptor (beta chain) is shown here with its context. The sample is drawn from a study of blood T cell repertoires in COVID-19. The J segment lost 0 bases and the V segment lost 2 bases, leaving 7 bases of the junction unmatched. The CDR3 runs 16 residues. CDR1 and CDR2 (germline): SGHKS, YYEKEE (reference sequence). Sequencing was performed with immunoSEQ multiplex PCR; in TCRdb, only in-frame clones are kept and a portion is missing. The sample holds around 140,000 clones, 87% seen once. This receptor was identified in an older man with acute or convalescent COVID-19. Source material: peripheral blood. The chain links TRBV5-5 to TRBJ1-2; 7 nucleotides match TRBD1. The CDR3 DNA reads as TGTGCCAGCAGCTTCGTTCCGGGACAGTCTAACTATGGCTACACCTTC. As protein: CASSFVPGQSNYGYTF.